One and the same sample provided the 19 T cell receptor beta chains below, sequenced in a study of cytotoxic CD8 clonotypes in ibrutinib-treated CLL. Only in-frame clones appear in the TCRdb table, and some are missing; sequencing was by immunoSEQ multiplex PCR. The table records about 92,000 clones, about 74% of them present only once. The starting material was PBMCs, obtained after 24 months of ibrutinib treatment. These receptors came from a human donor with chronic lymphocytic leukemia.

The sample holds one count of this clone. This rearrangement joins TRBV12-2 to TRBJ1-2. TRBV12-2 is a documented pseudogene. This CDR3 spans 13 amino acids. The CDR3: CASRLDGNYGYTF. The CDR3 nucleotides are TGTGCAAGTCGCTTAGACGGGAACTATGGCTACACCTTC.

The chain uses TRBV18 and TRBJ1-1, with a weak D call TRBD1 (5 bases). The CDR3 loop spans 16 amino acids. V was clipped by 0 bases and J by 1 base, with 12 bases between them. Germline V gene lookup returns CDR1 KGHSH and CDR2 LQKENI. Here the CDR3 DNA reads TGTGCCAGCTCACCACCTCGGGGCAGGCGGAACACTGAAGCTTTCTTT. Protein: CASSPPRGRRNTEAFF.

The chain is built from TRBV4-3 and TRBJ1-1; D gene ambiguous. CDR1 and CDR2 from the germline V gene are LGHNA and YSLEER. The CDR3 runs 11 residues. V lost 3 bases and J lost 2, with 1 base in between. The CDR3 DNA reads as TGCGCCAGCAGCCATAACACTGAAGCTTTCTTT. Translation: CASSHNTEAFF.

The chain uses TRBV7-9 and TRBJ2-5, with D tentatively TRBD1 (5 bases). V gave up 0 bases and J gave up 2 bases, with 10 bases separating them. Germline CDR1 SEHNR, CDR2 FQNEAQ (reference sequence). The CDR3 totals 15 residues. This chain's CDR3 is CASSLARGGQETQYF. The CDR3 DNA sequence: TGTGCCAGCAGCTTAGCTAGGGGTGGACAAGAGACCCAGTACTTC. Drawing the rest from reference TRBV7-9 and TRBJ2-5, the complete variable domain is DTGVSQNPRHKITKRGQNVTFRCDPISEHNRLYWYRQTLGQGPEFLTYFQNEAQLEKSRLLSDRFSAERPKGSFSTLEIQRTEQGDSAMYLCASSLARGGQETQYFGPGTRLLVL.

The V and J genes are TRBV7-2 and TRBJ2-7; D gene unclear. Trimming removed 1 base at V and 3 bases at J, with 13 bases between. The germline gives CDR1 SGHTA, CDR2 FQGNSA. The CDR3 is made up of 15 amino acids. CDR3 nucleotide sequence: TGTGCCAGCAGCTTAGTGGGAACAGCCGTCTACGAGCAGTACTTC. Its protein product is CASSLVGTAVYEQYF.

The genes are TRBV4-1 and TRBJ2-5; a possible D gene is TRBD2 (6 bases). Germline V lookup: CDR1 MGHRA, CDR2 YSYEKL. V was cut by 1 base and J by 2 bases, with 14 bases left in between. This CDR3 has 16 amino acids. The CDR3 nucleotides read TGCGCCAGCAGCCAAGTCGCCACGGGAGCGCAAGAGACCCAGTACTTC. As protein: CASSQVATGAQETQYF.

This clone showed up just a few times. The rearrangement joins TRBV18 to TRBJ1-1, with TRBD1 identical over 8 bases. J gave up 3 bases and V 5 bases, and 11 bases lay outside the gene matches. Germline V lookup: CDR1 KGHSH, CDR2 LQKENI. The CDR3 extends over 16 amino acids. DNA for the CDR3: TGTGCCAGCTCATCCTATTCAGGGGGCGACGACACTGAAGCTTTCTTT. Protein: CASSSYSGGDDTEAFF. The variable domain in full, with the rest retrieved from reference TRBV18 and TRBJ1-1, is NAGVMQNPRHLVRRRGQEARLRCSPMKGHSHVYWYRQLPEEGLKFMVYLQKENIIDESGMPKERFSAEFPKEGPSILRIQQVVRGDSAAYFCASSSYSGGDDTEAFFGQGTRLTVV.

The sample holds one count of this clone. This chain links TRBV4-2 with TRBJ2-5; D gene unclear. Germline V lookup: CDR1 LGHNA, CDR2 YNFKEQ. V lost 1 base and J 1 base, leaving 7 bases between the germline ends. CDR3 length equals 14 residues. This CDR3 is CASSQGRLQETQYF. The CDR3 region has the DNA TGTGCCAGCAGCCAAGGTAGACTCCAAGAGACCCAGTACTTC.

V usage is TRBV11-1 and J usage is TRBJ2-7; 7 bases match TRBD1. Germline loops: CDR1 SGHAT, CDR2 FQDESV (reference sequence). V shed 9 bases and J 3 bases; nucleotides not matched to a gene: 14. The CDR3 has 15 amino acids. As DNA, the CDR3 is TGTGCCAGTAGCCGAGGGGGCGGATCTCTCTACGAGCAGTACTTC. Translated, it gives CASSRGGGSLYEQYF.

DNA of the CDR3: TGTGCCAGCAGTGAAGTTGTGGGGGTTCAGCCCCAGCATTTT. It codes for CASSEVVGVQPQHF. V is TRBV6-1 and J is TRBJ1-5, with TRBD1 as a possible D gene (5 bases). The CDR3 spans 14 residues. Trimming removed 1 base from V and 6 bases from J, with 10 bases in between. The germline V gene has CDR1 MNHNS and CDR2 SASEGT.

The chain links TRBV10-1 to TRBJ1-4; TRBD1 is a possible D gene (5 bases). CDR1 and CDR2 from the germline V gene are WNHNN and SYGVQD (reference sequence). The CDR3 is made up of 15 amino acids. Between the trimmed V and J ends, which lost 6 bases and 8 bases, there was a span of 19 bases. CDR3 sequence (DNA): TGCGCCAGCAGGGGAAGACAGCTAACACAGGAAAAACTGTTTTTT. Amino acids: CASRGRQLTQEKLFF.

V and J are TRBV6-5 and TRBJ2-7; D call uncertain. Germline CDR1 and CDR2: MNHEY and SVGAGI. The CDR3 loop spans 11 amino acids. V lost 6 bases to trimming and J lost 6 bases, with 9 bases between them. The CDR3 nucleotides are TGTGCCAGCAGCGCACCTCCCGAGCAGTACTTC. Its protein is CASSAPPEQYF.

The gene calls are TRBV2 and TRBJ1-5; a possible D gene is TRBD1 (6 bases). The germline V gene has CDR1 SNHLY and CDR2 FYNNEI. The CDR3 extends over 13 amino acids. Deletions cut 3 bases from V and 4 bases from J, with 7 bases between. The CDR3 here is CASSDRGNQPQHF. CDR3 DNA sequence: TGTGCCAGCAGTGACAGGGGAAATCAGCCCCAGCATTTT.

The chain has TRBV7-2 and TRBJ2-5; 8 bases are shared with TRBD2. The CDR3 totals 15 residues. Trimming removed 0 bases from V and 8 bases from J; junction bases left unmatched: 8. Germline-derived CDR1 and CDR2 are SGHTA and FQGNSA. The CDR3 DNA sequence: TGTGCCAGCAGCTTAGCGATATCGGGAGGGCCTACCCAGTACTTC. Encoded protein: CASSLAISGGPTQYF.

J is TRBJ2-6 and V is TRBV18, with D possibly being TRBD1 (6 bases). The V and J ends lost 2 bases and 1 base respectively, with 18 bases between them. There are 19 residues in the CDR3. The V gene's germline CDR1 is KGHSH and CDR2 LQKENI. The CDR3 is CASSPYITGTPSGANVLTF. CDR3 in DNA: TGTGCCAGCTCACCATATATAACAGGGACCCCATCTGGGGCCAACGTCCTGACTTTC.

This clone has just one count. The V gene is TRBV29-1, the J gene TRBJ1-2; 9 bases are a match to TRBD1. Germline CDR1 SQVTM, CDR2 ANQGSEA. V shed 7 bases, J shed 4 bases, and the junction held 7 bases outside the gene matches. The CDR3 is 13 amino acids. The CDR3 bases are TGCAGCGCCACAGGGGGCACTGGCTATGGCTACACCTTC. Its translation is CSATGGTGYGYTF.

This clone was found many times. V and J are TRBV11-3 and TRBJ2-1; 7 bases align to TRBD2. Germline loops: CDR1 SGHNT, CDR2 YENEEA. The CDR3 runs 14 residues. V gave up 4 bases and J gave up 0 bases; unmatched junction bases: 0. The CDR3 reads CASSSGGSYNEQFF. In nucleotides, the CDR3 is TGTGCCAGCAGCTCGGGGGGCTCCTACAATGAGCAGTTCTTC.

The chain combines TRBV7-6 with TRBJ2-5; D tentatively fits TRBD1 or TRBD2 (7 bases each). The CDR3 extends over 15 amino acids. Deletions cut 0 bases from V and 4 bases from J, with 12 bases between. Looked up from germline, CDR1 is SGHVS and CDR2 is FNYEAQ. CDR3 nucleotide sequence: TGTGCCAGCAGCTTAGCGCCAGGGGGGGCAGAGACCCAGTACTTC. Translation gives CASSLAPGGAETQYF.

The table lists this clone with a few counts. The V call is TRBV27, the J call TRBJ1-5; D gene unclear. V lost 11 bases, J lost 4 bases, and 12 bases lay in between. In germline, CDR1 is MNHEY, CDR2 SMNVEV (reference sequence). This CDR3 has 12 residues. The CDR3 bases are TGTGCCGGTCACGGCAGTAATCAGCCCCAGCATTTT. It translates to CAGHGSNQPQHF.